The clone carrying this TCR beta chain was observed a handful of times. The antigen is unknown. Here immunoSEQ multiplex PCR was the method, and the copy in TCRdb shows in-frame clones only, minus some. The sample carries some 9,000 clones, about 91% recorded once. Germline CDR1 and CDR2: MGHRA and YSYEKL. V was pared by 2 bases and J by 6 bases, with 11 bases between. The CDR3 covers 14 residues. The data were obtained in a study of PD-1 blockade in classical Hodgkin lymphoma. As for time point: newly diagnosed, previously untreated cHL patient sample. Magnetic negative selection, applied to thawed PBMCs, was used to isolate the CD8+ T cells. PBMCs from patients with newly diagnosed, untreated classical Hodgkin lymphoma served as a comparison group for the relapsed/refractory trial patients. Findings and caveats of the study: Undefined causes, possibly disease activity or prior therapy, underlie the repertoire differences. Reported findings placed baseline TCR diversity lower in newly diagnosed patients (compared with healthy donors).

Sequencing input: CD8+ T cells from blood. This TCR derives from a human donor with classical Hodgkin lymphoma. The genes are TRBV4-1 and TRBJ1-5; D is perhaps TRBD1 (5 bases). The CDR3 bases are TGCGCCAGCAGCCAACATGGGACGGGTCAGCCCCAGCATTTT. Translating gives CASSQHGTGQPQHF.